The clone carrying this TCR beta chain was seen many times. Its matching antigen is unknown. This entry belongs to a study of spatial heterogeneity in lung cancer. The wider study: Combinations of a unique TCR and a UMI were tallied in raw reads, and on average each appeared more than ten times. Overall study results and limits: Resection blood, more than follow-up blood, showed ubiquitous expanded tumor TCRs.

Between the trimmed V and J ends, which lost 2 bases and 5 bases, there was a span of 10 bases. This CDR3 contains 15 residues. Unique molecular identifiers tagged every individual TCR cDNA molecule. In TCRdb, the 5' RACE reads were re-called with MiXCR into one record per CDR3 protein. Here the sample spans some 50,000 distinct CDR3 sequences, over 9.5% being singletons. Time point indicated: sample taken at primary tumor resection. The input material, whole RNA from tumor, nontumor lung or frozen PBMC, was sequenced unsorted. The donors comprised approximately 72 untreated early-stage non-small cell lung cancer patients.

The source material was PBMCs, sampled at surgery. This sequence joins TRBV12-3 or TRBV12-4 and TRBJ1-6; D is unresolved. The TCR sequence derives from a female donor with early-stage non-small cell lung cancer. CDR3 DNA: TGTGCCAGCAGTTTAAATTTTCAAAATAATTCACCCCTCCACTTT. It is translated as CASSLNFQNNSPLHF.